Given below is one T cell receptor beta chain in context. As yet, its antigen is unknown. The repertoire was sequenced with immunoSEQ multiplex PCR; TCRdb's copy has only in-frame clones and lacks some. The sample yields about 680,000 clones, 89% seen once. CDR3 length: 14 amino acids. J gave up 3 bases and V 8 bases, and 7 bases lay outside the gene matches. The germline V gene encodes CDR1 LNHDA and CDR2 SQIVND (reference sequence). The treatment here: around 19 received Ad26.COV2.S at low or high dose, single or two shots; a few received placebo; per-sample allocation not given. Samples were taken on day 63 after the first vaccine or placebo injection. Wuhan-strain SARS-CoV-2 spike was expressed by the Ad26 vector that made up the vaccine. The record originates from a study of Ad26.COV2.S vaccination and SARS-CoV-2 variants. About the study: The COV1001 Ad26.COV2.S trial arm included the donor. Study-level findings and limits: People who got the vaccine or the placebo had similar non-spike TCR breadth.

This clonotype was sampled from a person between 18 and 60 years old who received the Ad26.COV2.S COVID-19 vaccine or a placebo. V gene TRBV19 combines with J gene TRBJ2-1; TRBD1 agrees at 7 bases. Sequences were derived from peripheral blood, sampled in a trial of Ad26.COV2.S vaccine versus placebo. CDR3 in DNA: TGTGCCAGTGGGGCCCGGACAGGCTACAATGAGCAGTTCTTC. Translation gives CASGARTGYNEQFF. Looking up the rest from reference TRBV19 and TRBJ2-1 gives the full variable domain: DGGITQSPKYLFRKEGQNVTLSCEQNLNHDAMYWYRQDPGQGLRLIYYSQIVNDFQKGDIAEGYSVSREKKESFPLTVTSAQKNPTAFYLCASGARTGYNEQFFGPGTRLTVL.